The 24 T cell receptor beta chains below all came from one sample that was sequenced in a study of identifying expanded T cells in peripheral blood. TCRdb's copy holds only in-frame clones and misses some; the assay was immunoSEQ multiplex PCR. The sample carries around 82,000 clones, 84% recorded once. The sample taken for sequencing was blood. These receptors were taken from a person aged 18 to 70 in good health.

The CDR3 region is CASSLNRLGGSGELFF. CDR3 nucleotide sequence: TGTGCCAGCAGCTTAAATCGGTTAGGGGGCAGCGGGGAGCTGTTTTTT. The chain links TRBV7-3 to TRBJ2-2; 7 bases line up with TRBD1. V shed 1 base and J 7 bases; nucleotides not matched to a gene: 9. The CDR3 runs to 16 residues. In germline, CDR1 is SGHTA, CDR2 FQGTGA.

The J gene is TRBJ2-5, the V gene TRBV29-1; 7 bases match TRBD2. J was trimmed by 2 bases and V by 7 bases; bases with no gene match: 4. The germline gives CDR1 SQVTM, CDR2 ANQGSEA. This CDR3 is 12 amino acids long. CDR3 bases: TGCAGCGGGGGAGGGGCACAAGAGACCCAGTACTTC. Its translation is CSGGGAQETQYF.

V usage is TRBV7-6 and J usage is TRBJ2-7; 10 positions match TRBD1. Germline CDR1 SGHVS, CDR2 FNYEAQ. V trimming: 5 bases; J trimming: 5 bases; junction bases outside the gene matches: 9. The CDR3 length is 15 residues. DNA of the CDR3: TGTGCCAGCAGCCCCCCCGGGACAGGGGTCCACGAGCAGTACTTC. Translation: CASSPPGTGVHEQYF.

The chain carries TRBV7-3 and TRBJ2-7; 9 bases are a match to TRBD2. The CDR3 loop spans 15 amino acids. The germline CDR1 and CDR2 sequences are SGHTA and FQGTGA. Trimming took 3 bases from V and 3 from J; bases not matched to a gene: 6. This chain's CDR3 is CASSLSGSGSYEQYF. The CDR3, as DNA: TGTGCCAGCAGCTTGTCAGGTAGCGGGAGCTACGAGCAGTACTTC.

J is TRBJ2-7 and V is TRBV7-2, with 14 bases aligning to TRBD2. The CDR3 consists of 15 residues. CDR1 and CDR2 (germline): SGHTA, FQGNSA. J was trimmed by 7 bases and V by 5 bases; bases with no gene match: 7. CDR3 protein: CASSGTSGSLNEQYF. CDR3 coding DNA: TGTGCCAGCAGCGGGACTAGCGGGAGTCTGAATGAGCAGTACTTC.

The chain links TRBV27 to TRBJ2-1, with D uncertain. This CDR3 spans 14 amino acids. Trimming left V 3 bases short and J 1 base short, with 7 bases between. Germline values: CDR1 MNHEY, CDR2 SMNVEV (reference sequence). The CDR3 coding sequence is TGTGCCAGCAGTTTTGGCATATCCTACAATGAGCAGTTCTTC. Its translation: CASSFGISYNEQFF.

The gene calls are TRBV6-6 and TRBJ2-7; 8 bases are shared with TRBD1. Trimming cost V 4 bases and J 2 bases; bases outside gene matches: 7. CDR1 is MNHNY, CDR2 SVGAGI, per germline (reference sequence). This CDR3 is 15 amino acids long. The CDR3 bases are TGTGCCAGCAGTTCCCCGACAGGGGAGGCCTACGAGCAGTACTTC. Translating gives CASSSPTGEAYEQYF.

A few counts support this clone. The V call is TRBV4-1, the J call TRBJ1-5; D is unresolved. CDR3 length: 16 residues. Germline V CDR1 and CDR2: MGHRA, YSYEKL. V dropped 1 base and J dropped 1 base, with 11 bases sitting between them. CDR3 bases: TGCGCCAGCAGCCAAGTAAGTGGAGGGAGCAATCAGCCCCAGCATTTT. Residues: CASSQVSGGSNQPQHF.

The chain has TRBV15 and TRBJ2-7, with 7 bases that match TRBD1. Germline CDR1 and CDR2: LNHNV and YYDKDF (reference sequence). V lost 1 base and J lost 2; bases outside the gene matches: 8. The length of the CDR3 is 16 residues. CDR3 sequence reads: CATSRGSGTETYEQYF. The CDR3 region has the DNA TGTGCCACCAGCAGAGGATCCGGGACAGAGACCTACGAGCAGTACTTC.

This chain links TRBV7-2 with TRBJ2-7, with D unresolved. Germline V gene sequence: CDR1 SGHTA, CDR2 FQGNSA. This CDR3 region has 15 residues. Trimming stripped 1 base from V and 5 bases from J, with 15 bases between. The CDR3 bases are TGTGCCAGCAGCTTAGGTCCCGCGAGGTCCAACGAGCAGTACTTC. Amino acid sequence: CASSLGPARSNEQYF.

The rearrangement links TRBV28 to TRBJ1-1; unclear D gene. This CDR3 is built from 14 residues. Germline CDR1 MDHEN, CDR2 SYDVKM. Trimming pared 3 bases from V and 1 base from J, leaving 9 bases between. This chain's CDR3 is CASSLELANTEAFF. Here the CDR3 DNA reads TGTGCCAGCAGTTTGGAACTGGCGAACACTGAAGCTTTCTTT.

The rearrangement uses TRBV28 and TRBJ1-2; TRBD1 aligns across 7 bases. The CDR3 is 15 residues long. Germline V gives CDR1 MDHEN, CDR2 SYDVKM. Trimming removed 5 bases from V and 4 bases from J; junction bases left unmatched: 10. In DNA, the CDR3 is TGTGCCAGCAGTCCGACCAATGACAGGGTCTATGGCTACACCTTC. Amino acid sequence: CASSPTNDRVYGYTF.

V usage is TRBV27 and J usage is TRBJ2-3; no clear D. V was clipped by 2 bases and J by 0 bases, with 9 bases between them. Germline CDR1 reads MNHEY; CDR2 reads SMNVEV (reference sequence). The CDR3 sequence is 15 residues long. The CDR3 sequence is CASSLTMRSTDTQYF. The CDR3 region has the DNA TGTGCCAGCAGTTTAACCATGCGGAGCACAGATACGCAGTATTTT.

The CDR3 loop reads CASRRASSYNEQFF. In DNA, the CDR3 is TGTGCCAGCAGAAGGGCTAGCTCCTACAATGAGCAGTTCTTC. The chain uses TRBV27 and TRBJ2-1; D gene unclear. The CDR3 is 14 amino acids. V lost 6 bases and J 0 bases, leaving 9 bases between the germline ends. CDR1 and CDR2 from the germline V gene are MNHEY and SMNVEV (reference sequence).

This clone appeared a few times. The chain uses TRBV7-8 and TRBJ2-7, with 7 bases lining up with TRBD2. The CDR3 runs to 14 residues. CDR1 and CDR2 (germline): SGHVS, FQNEAQ. J lost 4 bases, V lost 2 bases, and 5 bases had no gene match. Here the CDR3 DNA reads TGTGCCAGCAGCTTATCGGGAGGACTGTACGAGCAGTACTTC. Its translation is CASSLSGGLYEQYF.

This clone was seen just once. V is TRBV6-5 and J is TRBJ2-3; the match to TRBD2 covers 8 bases. The V and J ends lost 6 bases and 3 bases, in that order; junction bases with no gene match: 5. The CDR3 extends over 14 amino acids. Germline lookup yields CDR1 MNHEY and CDR2 SVGAGI. CDR3 loop: CASSGGGTTDTQYF. The CDR3 bases are TGTGCCAGCAGCGGGGGGGGGACGACAGATACGCAGTATTTT.

Only one count was recorded for this clone. This chain connects TRBV6-6 to TRBJ2-6, with no clear D. CDR3 length equals 14 residues. CDR1 is MNHNY, CDR2 SVGAGI, per germline (reference sequence). Trimming left V 7 bases short and J 0 bases short, with 7 bases between. CDR3 amino acids: CASTEYSGANVLTF. Written as DNA, the CDR3 is TGTGCCAGCACCGAGTACTCTGGGGCCAACGTCCTGACTTTC.

The rearrangement links TRBV7-9 to TRBJ1-1; D remains ambiguous. The CDR3 is 12 amino acids. The germline V gene has CDR1 SEHNR and CDR2 FQNEAQ (reference sequence). The V gene lost 7 bases and the J gene lost 10 bases, with 16 bases spanning the gap. Written as DNA, the CDR3 is TGTGCCAGCACCTCTATATTGGTCAGAGCTTTCTTT. Translating it yields CASTSILVRAFF.

V is TRBV19 and J is TRBJ2-5; D could derive from TRBD1 or TRBD2 (5 bases each). Trimming stripped 3 bases from V and 5 bases from J, with 10 bases between. From germline, CDR1 is LNHDA and CDR2 SQIVND (reference sequence). The CDR3 extends over 13 amino acids. The CDR3 nucleotides are TGTGCCAGTAGTATGCAGGGACGGGAGACCCAGTACTTC. Protein: CASSMQGRETQYF.

V is TRBV2 and J is TRBJ2-3; TRBD2 agrees at 9 bases. CDR1 is SNHLY, CDR2 FYNNEI, per germline. Losses at the gene ends were 2 bases for V and 4 bases for J; bases not matched to a gene: 10. The CDR3 totals 17 residues. This chain's CDR3 is CASSEFGSGSISDTQYF. The CDR3 DNA reads TGTGCCAGCAGTGAATTTGGTAGCGGGAGTATCTCAGATACGCAGTATTTT.

The rearrangement joins TRBV19 to TRBJ2-3, with D perhaps assigned TRBD1 or TRBD2 (5 bases each). This CDR3 has 15 residues. Germline V gene sequence: CDR1 LNHDA, CDR2 SQIVND (reference sequence). V lost 6 bases to trimming and J lost 1 base, with 14 bases between them. CDR3 coding DNA: TGTGCCAGTAGCCCAACGGGGCTAGGCACAGATACGCAGTATTTT. This encodes CASSPTGLGTDTQYF.

The chain recombines TRBV11-2 with TRBJ2-7; 7 nucleotides line up with TRBD2. The CDR3 is made up of 14 amino acids. J was trimmed by 6 bases and V by 4 bases; bases with no gene match: 9. CDR1 and CDR2 (germline): SGHAT, FQNNGV. The chain's CDR3 is CASSSLAGAPEQYF. CDR3 DNA: TGTGCCAGCAGCTCCCTGGCGGGAGCCCCCGAGCAGTACTTC. Drawing the rest from reference TRBV11-2 and TRBJ2-7, the complete variable domain is EAGVAQSPRYKIIEKRQSVAFWCNPISGHATLYWYQQILGQGPKLLIQFQNNGVVDDSQLPKDRFSAERLKGVDSTLKIQPAKLEDSAVYLCASSSLAGAPEQYFGPGTRLTVT.

This clone was counted many times. The V and J genes are TRBV7-2 and TRBJ2-5; D is unresolved. V was cut by 0 bases and J by 7 bases, with 6 bases left in between. This CDR3 comprises 12 residues. Germline CDR1 is SGHTA and CDR2 is FQGNSA. CDR3 sequence (DNA): TGTGCCAGCAGCTTAGCGGGCGGGACCCAGTACTTC. This encodes CASSLAGGTQYF.

The rearrangement uses TRBV6-5 and TRBJ2-5; TRBD1 aligns across 11 bases. V was pared by 8 bases and J by 9 bases, with 8 bases of the junction left unmatched. CDR3 size: 13 residues. Germline V gene data show CDR1 as MNHEY and CDR2 as SVGAGI. CDR3 sequence (DNA): TGTGCCAGCTCCGGGACAGGGGGTTATGCCCAGTACTTC. Protein: CASSGTGGYAQYF.